The next 30 T cell receptor beta chains were all read from a single sample in a study of shared T cell receptors in the human thymus listed by TCRdb under 2021. Libraries came from the immunoSEQ multiplex PCR assay. Drawn from immuneACCESS, this table holds only the in-frame rearrangements with V and J called that TCRdb kept. Clones are partly lost; checked studies trace under half to an unresolved V gene and leave the rest unexplained. The sample contains roughly 700,000 clones, around nine tenths of them found a single time. The top ten clones comprise roughly 0.0097% of the sample. The sample also formed part of further work on human thymus T cells.

The sample taken for sequencing was thymocytes. The receptors were sampled from a boy under two years old with a congenital heart defect. Donor details come from another sample of the same person, matched by shared clones.

The V gene is TRBV10-3, the J gene TRBJ2-5; TRBD2 aligns across 14 bases. This CDR3 region has 22 residues. Trimming cost V 0 bases and J 0 bases; bases outside gene matches: 15. The germline CDR1 and CDR2 sequences are ENHRY and SYGVKD. The CDR3 DNA reads as TGTGCCATCAGTGAGTCGAGCCGACCAGGGACTAGCGGGAGAGATGACCAAGAGACCCAGTACTTC. It specifies CAISESSRPGTSGRDDQETQYF.

The chain has TRBV18 and TRBJ2-3, with D perhaps matching TRBD2 (5 bases). CDR1 and CDR2 (germline): KGHSH, LQKENI. The CDR3 length is 14 residues. V was cut by 0 bases and J by 6 bases, with 10 bases left in between. CDR3 DNA: TGTGCCAGCTCACCACCGGGCGGGTTCGATACGCAGTATTTT. Its protein is CASSPPGGFDTQYF.

The gene calls are TRBV19 and TRBJ1-5; 9 positions match TRBD1. Germline loops: CDR1 LNHDA, CDR2 SQIVND (reference sequence). J was trimmed by 7 bases and V by 6 bases; bases with no gene match: 7. This CDR3 is built from 14 residues. In DNA, the CDR3 is TGTGCCAGTAGCCAACAGGGGGCTAAGCAGCCCCAGCATTTT. This sequence encodes CASSQQGAKQPQHF.

The J gene is TRBJ2-2, the V gene TRBV27; D is perhaps TRBD1 (6 bases). V lost 9 bases and J lost 2, with 22 bases in between. CDR1 is MNHEY and CDR2 is SMNVEV in the germline V gene (reference sequence). The CDR3 is made up of 17 amino acids. CDR3 DNA sequence: TGTGCCAGTTGGGAATCAGGTCCGGGACAAAACACCGGGGAGCTGTTTTTT. Its translation: CASWESGPGQNTGELFF.

The chain carries TRBV30 and TRBJ2-3, with 7 bases that match TRBD1. CDR3 length equals 14 residues. Trimming removed 4 bases from V and 0 bases from J; junction bases left unmatched: 4. From germline, CDR1 is GTSNPN and CDR2 SVGIG (reference sequence). CDR3 amino acids: CAWTRQGSTDTQYF. In DNA, the CDR3 is TGTGCCTGGACCCGACAGGGTAGCACAGATACGCAGTATTTT. The whole variable domain, filled in from reference TRBV30 and TRBJ2-3, reads SQTIHQWPATLVQPVGSPLSLECTVEGTSNPNLYWYRQAAGRGLQLLFYSVGIGQISSEVPQNLSASRPQDRQFILSSKKLLLSDSGFYLCAWTRQGSTDTQYFGPGTRLTVL.

The gene calls are TRBV6-1 and TRBJ2-3; TRBD2 aligns across 7 bases. Germline lookup yields CDR1 MNHNS and CDR2 SASEGT. V shed 1 base, J shed 2 bases, and the junction held 3 bases outside the gene matches. The CDR3 length is 15 residues. CDR3 nucleotide sequence: TGTGCCAGCAGTGAAGGGGACTATTACACAGATACGCAGTATTTT. This gives the protein CASSEGDYYTDTQYF.

The V call is TRBV19, the J call TRBJ1-2; 9 positions agree with TRBD1. CDR1 LNHDA and CDR2 SQIVND come from the germline V gene (reference sequence). There are 18 residues in the CDR3. V was clipped by 1 base and J by 2 bases; unmatched bases: 11. The CDR3 nucleotides read TGTGCCAGTAGTATAGCCCGGGACAGGGACGGTCCCAACTATGGCTACACCTTC. Amino acid sequence: CASSIARDRDGPNYGYTF.

This chain connects TRBV4-3 to TRBJ2-1; a weak D match, TRBD2 (6 bases). V was clipped by 4 bases and J by 1 base, with 14 bases between them. The CDR3 extends over 16 amino acids. The germline V gene encodes CDR1 LGHNA and CDR2 YSLEER. CDR3 protein: CASSLGNGSSYNEQFF. CDR3 coding DNA: TGCGCCAGCAGCCTAGGTAACGGGAGTTCCTACAATGAGCAGTTCTTC.

The chain recombines TRBV7-9 with TRBJ1-2, with 9 bases fitting TRBD1. The CDR3 length is 14 residues. The junction had 3 bases not matched to a gene; V was cut back by 0 bases and J by 7 bases. CDR1 is SEHNR, CDR2 FQNEAQ, per germline (reference sequence). The CDR3 coding sequence is TGTGCCAGCAGCTTAGCGCTGGGACAGGGTGGCTACACCTTC. Its translation is CASSLALGQGGYTF.

The V call is TRBV7-9, the J call TRBJ2-7; 12 bases match TRBD1. CDR1 and CDR2 from the germline V gene are SEHNR and FQNEAQ (reference sequence). The CDR3 sequence is 16 residues long. J lost 2 bases, V lost 5 bases, and 7 bases had no gene match. CDR3 residues: CASSQGRDRGPYEQYF. The CDR3, as DNA: TGTGCCAGCAGCCAGGGCCGGGACAGGGGGCCCTACGAGCAGTACTTC.

The chain uses TRBV7-2 and TRBJ1-3, with 12 nucleotides matching TRBD1. This CDR3 has 18 residues. Germline assignment: CDR1 SGHTA and CDR2 FQGNSA. Trimming took 5 bases from V and 0 from J; bases not matched to a gene: 8. CDR3 DNA: TGTGCCAGCAGCCCGACGGGACAGGGGGCCATCTCTGGAAACACCATATATTTT. Protein product: CASSPTGQGAISGNTIYF.

CDR3 nucleotide sequence: TGCAGCGTTGAAGAGTGGCCGGGACAGGGGAACATTCAGTACTTC. Translation gives CSVEEWPGQGNIQYF. The chain recombines TRBV29-1 with TRBJ2-4; 10 bases are shared with TRBD1. Germline CDR1 reads SQVTM; CDR2 reads ANQGSEA. The CDR3 is 15 amino acids. V gave up 0 bases and J gave up 7 bases; unmatched junction bases: 6.

The chain links TRBV7-9 to TRBJ2-7; 9 nucleotides agree with TRBD1. The CDR3 is made up of 18 amino acids. CDR1 SEHNR and CDR2 FQNEAQ come from the germline V gene (reference sequence). The V segment lost 0 bases and the J segment 5 bases; nucleotides outside the gene matches: 14. The CDR3 DNA reads as TGTGCCAGCAGCTTAGCCCCTGGACGGGACAGGGTCCCCCACGAGCAGTACTTC. Translation: CASSLAPGRDRVPHEQYF.

This clone was observed a few times. J is TRBJ1-1 and V is TRBV4-1, with 12 bases that match TRBD1. Germline trimming cut 4 bases from V and 5 bases from J; bases unmatched to any gene: 5. This CDR3 comprises 15 residues. Germline loops: CDR1 MGHRA, CDR2 YSYEKL. The CDR3 loop reads CASSPSGQGATEAFF. The DNA for the CDR3 is TGCGCCAGCAGCCCCTCGGGACAGGGGGCAACTGAAGCTTTCTTT.

V usage is TRBV20-1 and J usage is TRBJ1-1; D gene ambiguous. The germline V and J ends were trimmed by 3 bases and 4 bases, with 6 bases remaining between them. Looked up from germline, CDR1 is DFQATT and CDR2 is SNEGSKA (reference sequence). The CDR3 length is 11 residues. CDR3 protein: CSASRGTEAFF. The CDR3 nucleotides read TGCAGTGCTAGCCGGGGCACTGAAGCTTTCTTT.

This CDR3 is CASSLELAGVGTKQFF. CDR3 DNA: TGTGCCAGCAGCTTAGAACTAGCGGGAGTCGGGACTAAGCAGTTCTTC. This chain links TRBV7-2 with TRBJ2-1; TRBD2 matches 11 bases. Germline V gene lookup returns CDR1 SGHTA and CDR2 FQGNSA. CDR3 size: 16 residues. Trimming cost V 1 base and J 11 bases; bases outside gene matches: 10.

The rearrangement links TRBV2 to TRBJ2-1; possibly TRBD2 for D (5 bases). The CDR3 has 16 residues. Deletions cut 6 bases from V and 0 bases from J, with 15 bases between. Germline V gene sequence: CDR1 SNHLY, CDR2 FYNNEI. The CDR3 region is CASRSTTFSSYNEQFF. The CDR3 nucleotides read TGTGCCAGCAGATCGACTACCTTTAGCTCCTACAATGAGCAGTTCTTC.

This chain joins TRBV7-6 and TRBJ2-1, with 7 bases aligning to TRBD2. The CDR3 contains 15 residues. Germline-derived CDR1 and CDR2 are SGHVS and FNYEAQ. J gave up 4 bases and V 0 bases, and 3 bases lay outside the gene matches. The CDR3, as DNA: TGTGCCAGCAGCTTAGCCGGGACTACATACAATGAGCAGTTCTTC. As protein: CASSLAGTTYNEQFF.

Written as DNA, the CDR3 is TGCGCCAGCAGCTCCGGGACTAGCGGGAGGGCCGGGGCGCAGTATTTT. This sequence encodes CASSSGTSGRAGAQYF. The chain links TRBV5-1 to TRBJ2-3; 16 bases are shared with TRBD2. The CDR3 length is 16 residues. CDR1 is SGHRS, CDR2 YFSETQ, per germline. With 3 bases clipped from V and 10 bases from J, the junction kept 8 bases outside the gene matches.

This chain connects TRBV27 to TRBJ2-7, with 11 bases fitting TRBD1. Trimming removed 5 bases from V and 2 bases from J; junction bases left unmatched: 8. Germline V gene lookup returns CDR1 MNHEY and CDR2 SMNVEV (reference sequence). The CDR3 extends over 16 amino acids. CDR3 in DNA: TGTGCCAGCAGTCCCCCCGGGGACAGGGGGACCTACGAGCAGTACTTC. Translation: CASSPPGDRGTYEQYF.

The table lists this clone with a count of one. The chain combines TRBV27 with TRBJ2-7, with 10 positions matching TRBD2. The CDR3 runs to 16 residues. Germline V lookup: CDR1 MNHEY, CDR2 SMNVEV (reference sequence). The V gene end was trimmed by 5 bases and the J gene end by 0 bases; junction bases not matched to a gene: 7. The CDR3 DNA sequence: TGTGCCAGCAGTCCGCTAGCGGGAGCGGGCTCCTACGAGCAGTACTTC. Its protein is CASSPLAGAGSYEQYF.

The V call is TRBV7-8, the J call TRBJ2-1; 11 bases agree with TRBD2. J was trimmed by 5 bases and V by 5 bases; bases with no gene match: 5. The V gene's germline CDR1 is SGHVS and CDR2 FQNEAQ. The CDR3 spans 15 residues. CDR3 nucleotides: TGTGCCAGCAGCCGGGGACTAGCGGCTCACAATGAGCAGTTCTTC. Protein product: CASSRGLAAHNEQFF.

The rearrangement joins TRBV6-5 to TRBJ2-7; the match to TRBD1 covers 8 bases. Per the germline V gene, CDR1 is MNHEY and CDR2 is SVGAGI. The V and J ends lost 6 bases and 3 bases, in that order; junction bases with no gene match: 7. The CDR3 covers 14 residues. CDR3 DNA sequence: TGTGCCAGCAGCCCCGGGACAGGTTACTACGAGCAGTACTTC. It is translated as CASSPGTGYYEQYF.

The chain has TRBV7-9 and TRBJ2-3, with D perhaps matching TRBD2 (5 bases). V lost 5 bases to trimming and J lost 10 bases, with 13 bases between them. The CDR3 runs 12 residues. Germline CDR1 is SEHNR and CDR2 is FQNEAQ (reference sequence). CDR3 protein: CASSRGGPPQYF. The DNA for the CDR3 is TGTGCCAGCAGCCGAGGAGGCCCTCCGCAGTATTTT.

The V call is TRBV14, the J call TRBJ2-4; D is unresolved. V lost 1 base to trimming and J lost 0 bases, with 22 bases between them. Germline V gives CDR1 SGHDN, CDR2 FVKESK. The CDR3 has 20 amino acids. The chain's CDR3 is CASSQGKVGPQSGAKNIQYF. CDR3 nucleotides: TGTGCCAGCAGCCAAGGAAAAGTCGGTCCTCAATCTGGAGCCAAAAACATTCAGTACTTC. Based on the CDR3 plus reference TRBV14 and TRBJ2-4, the full variable domain is EAGVTQFPSHSVIEKGQTVTLRCDPISGHDNLYWYRRVMGKEIKFLLHFVKESKQDESGMPNNRFLAERTGGTYSTLKVQPAELEDSGVYFCASSQGKVGPQSGAKNIQYFGAGTRLSVL.

J is TRBJ2-5 and V is TRBV7-9, with D tentatively TRBD2 (5 bases). The CDR3 loop spans 12 amino acids. With 6 bases removed from V and 1 base from J, the gap between germline ends came to 6 bases. Germline CDR1 SEHNR, CDR2 FQNEAQ (reference sequence). The CDR3 nucleotides read TGTGCCAGCAGGAGGGCCCAAGAGACCCAGTACTTC. Translated, it gives CASRRAQETQYF.

This clone occurred a few times. The CDR3 reads CASRYMGGRQYF. The DNA of the CDR3 is TGTGCCAGCAGGTACATGGGGGGGCGGCAGTACTTC. The chain uses TRBV27 and TRBJ2-7, with D possibly TRBD2 on 7 matching bases. The CDR3 runs to 12 residues. Germline CDR1 reads MNHEY; CDR2 reads SMNVEV (reference sequence). V shed 6 bases and J shed 9 bases, with 15 bases lying between them.

The count of this clone is one. V and J are TRBV12-5 and TRBJ2-1, with 9 bases aligning to TRBD1. This CDR3 has 18 residues. The germline CDR1 and CDR2 sequences are LGHNT and FRNRAP. Trimming cost V 2 bases and J 2 bases; bases outside gene matches: 10. DNA for the CDR3: TGTGCTAGTGGTTTGCCTCCGGGACAGGGTAGGCCCTACAATGAGCAGTTCTTC. It yields the protein CASGLPPGQGRPYNEQFF.

Only one count was recorded for this clone. Distinct nucleotide sequences in the sample also encode this CDR3. This chain connects TRBV4-3 to TRBJ1-2; D remains ambiguous. V gave up 0 bases and J gave up 4 bases, with 12 bases separating them. Germline CDR1 and CDR2: LGHNA and YSLEER. The CDR3 sequence is 15 residues long. The CDR3 nucleotides read TGCGCCAGCAGCCAAGACACCGGAGGAGGCTATGGCTACACCTTC. Its protein product is CASSQDTGGGYGYTF.

V usage is TRBV29-1 and J usage is TRBJ2-1, with D tentatively TRBD2 (5 bases). The ends were cut back, 5 bases at V and 0 bases at J, with 11 bases in the middle. CDR3 length equals 14 residues. In germline, CDR1 is SQVTM, CDR2 ANQGSEA. CDR3 DNA: TGCAGCGTTTCTGAGCGGAGCTCCTACAATGAGCAGTTCTTC. This codes for CSVSERSSYNEQFF.